This TCR beta chain was found in a study of blood T cell repertoires in COVID-19. The CDR3 loop spans 11 amino acids. CDR1 MDHEN and CDR2 SYDVKM come from the germline V gene. V was trimmed by 3 bases and J by 11 bases, leaving 8 bases between them. Seattle cases were enrolled at active infection and followed longitudinally. Using immunoSEQ multiplex PCR, the repertoire was profiled, and TCRdb retains in-frame clones only, with some absent. The data show 250,000 to 350,000 clones, with roughly 86% seen just once and roughly 10% held by the top ten. The sequenced material came from peripheral blood. This chain links TRBV28 with TRBJ1-5; maybe TRBD1 (6 bases). The TCR originated in a woman in her 30s with COVID-19, enrolled during active disease. For the CDR3, the DNA is TGTGCCAGCAGTTTGGACAGAGCCCAGCATTTT. It translates to CASSLDRAQHF.